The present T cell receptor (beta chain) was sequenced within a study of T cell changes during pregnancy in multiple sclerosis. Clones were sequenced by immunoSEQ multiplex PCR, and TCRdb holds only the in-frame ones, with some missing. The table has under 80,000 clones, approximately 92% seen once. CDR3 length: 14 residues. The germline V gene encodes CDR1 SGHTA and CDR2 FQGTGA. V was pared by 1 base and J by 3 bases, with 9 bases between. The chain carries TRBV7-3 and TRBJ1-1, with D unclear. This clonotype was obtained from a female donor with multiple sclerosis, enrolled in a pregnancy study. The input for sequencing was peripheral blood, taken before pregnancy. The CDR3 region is CASSLMRVDTEAFF. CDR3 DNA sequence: TGTGCCAGCAGCTTAATGAGAGTTGACACTGAAGCTTTCTTT.